These T cell receptor beta chains were read from a single sample in a study of T cells after yellow fever vaccination. MiXCR was run by TCRdb on the 5' RACE reads, yielding one entry per CDR3 protein. The sample carries roughly 500,000 distinct CDR3 sequences, about a fifth recorded once. The specimen was PBMCs, collected 15 days after the yellow fever booster vaccination. These receptors all come from a man under 40 who received the YFV17D yellow fever vaccine. The CDR3 runs from the conserved cysteine through the conserved F or W. Each record gives: J gene, V gene, clone size, CDR3 protein. The size entry is marked missing in some rows and otherwise reads once, few, many or a size class.

TRBJ2-3	TRBV7-9	few	CATGHASGRETQYF
TRBJ1-1	TRBV7-2	many	CISLEIGAEAFF
TRBJ2-2	TRBV12-3/TRBV12-4	-	CASSLYPGQSDKNTGELFF
TRBJ2-1	TRBV19	many	CASRHSGRTYNEQFF
TRBJ2-3	TRBV29-1	once	CSVERVAGDTQYF
TRBJ2-5	TRBV29-1	-	CSVEGSGGSEETQYF
TRBJ2-3	TRBV19	-	CATTTGSTDTQYF
TRBJ2-5	TRBV25-1	once	CASSDPGQGKPETQYF
TRBJ2-5	TRBV7-2	few	CASSLAVLAGGGAETQYF
TRBJ1-1	TRBV5-6	few	CASSIRTGVLNTEAFF
TRBJ2-2	TRBV7-7	many	CASGGPARPGELFF
TRBJ1-6	TRBV7-9	few	CASRQDSHDSPLHF
TRBJ2-5	TRBV12-3/TRBV12-4	few	CASTWTGLETQYF
TRBJ1-2	TRBV27	few	CASSFWGAAMEGYTF
TRBJ1-2	TRBV7-9	few	CASSLDKSGGGYTF
TRBJ2-5	TRBV15	-	CATSRGSGARETQYF
TRBJ2-3	TRBV29-1	-	CSVAYTDTQYF
TRBJ1-1	TRBV6-5	-	CASSYSIGGGSPQAFF
TRBJ2-1	TRBV10-1	-	CASSELTSGQQFF
TRBJ2-3	TRBV5-5	-	CASSYRTSESLDTQYF
TRBJ2-7	TRBV19	few	CASTLGGDAEQYF
TRBJ2-1	TRBV29-1	few	CSAFGREQFF
TRBJ2-1	TRBV6-1	few	CASSLTMSSYNEQFF
TRBJ2-7	TRBV4-3	-	CASSQIPDSSYEQYF
TRBJ1-6	TRBV20-1	once	CSANPRGYSSPLHF
TRBJ2-3	TRBV2	few	CASSRLNREGTDTQYF
TRBJ2-3	TRBV6-5	few	CASSYGATKSTDTQYF
TRBJ2-7	TRBV20-1	few	CSARAGTGRYEQYF
TRBJ2-3	TRBV12-3/TRBV12-4	few	CASSLIGSTDTQYF
TRBJ2-3	TRBV12-3/TRBV12-4	few	CASTSDRFGQGALDTQYF
TRBJ1-2	TRBV12-3/TRBV12-4	-	CASSFSQGTNYGYTF
TRBJ2-2	TRBV6-2/TRBV6-3	-	CASSSALGGELFF
TRBJ2-1	TRBV20-1	-	CSARSGRVEQFF
TRBJ2-3	TRBV20-1	few	CSARDRWSSGSLTDTQYF
TRBJ2-1	TRBV4-1	-	CASSEGSGSYNEQFF
TRBJ2-5	TRBV5-1	-	CASSLEQLAGVDQYF
TRBJ2-7	TRBV19	few	CASSKGLYYEQYF
TRBJ2-3	TRBV20-1	few	CSASLDTQYF
TRBJ2-7	TRBV5-1	-	CASSRLPGPAYEQYF
TRBJ2-1	TRBV20-1	-	CCARGGSGDGSYNEQFF
TRBJ1-3	TRBV7-9	few	CASTSDDRAPGNTIYF
TRBJ2-2	TRBV20-1	few	CSARDLGALNTGELFF
TRBJ2-2	TRBV4-2	-	CASSPPQGPGGSGELFF
TRBJ2-1	TRBV20-1	-	CSAPVWRGVSEQFF
TRBJ2-7	TRBV10-3	few	CAISGTLSSYEQYF
TRBJ2-7	TRBV3-1	-	CASSQGTSGSHYEQYF
TRBJ1-5	TRBV28	-	CASSDLRRPQHF
TRBJ2-5	TRBV5-4	few	CASRTIRDSETQYF